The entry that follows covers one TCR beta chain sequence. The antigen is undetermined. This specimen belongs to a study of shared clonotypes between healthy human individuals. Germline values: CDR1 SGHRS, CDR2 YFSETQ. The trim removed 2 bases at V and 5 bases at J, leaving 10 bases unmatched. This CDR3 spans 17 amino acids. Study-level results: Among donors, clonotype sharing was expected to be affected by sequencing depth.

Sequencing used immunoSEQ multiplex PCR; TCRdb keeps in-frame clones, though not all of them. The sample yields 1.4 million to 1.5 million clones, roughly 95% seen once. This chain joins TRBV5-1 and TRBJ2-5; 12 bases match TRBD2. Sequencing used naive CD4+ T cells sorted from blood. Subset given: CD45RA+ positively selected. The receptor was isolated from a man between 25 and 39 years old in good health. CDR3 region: CASSLLAGGPQGETQYF. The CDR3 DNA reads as TGCGCCAGCAGCTTACTAGCGGGAGGTCCTCAGGGGGAGACCCAGTACTTC.